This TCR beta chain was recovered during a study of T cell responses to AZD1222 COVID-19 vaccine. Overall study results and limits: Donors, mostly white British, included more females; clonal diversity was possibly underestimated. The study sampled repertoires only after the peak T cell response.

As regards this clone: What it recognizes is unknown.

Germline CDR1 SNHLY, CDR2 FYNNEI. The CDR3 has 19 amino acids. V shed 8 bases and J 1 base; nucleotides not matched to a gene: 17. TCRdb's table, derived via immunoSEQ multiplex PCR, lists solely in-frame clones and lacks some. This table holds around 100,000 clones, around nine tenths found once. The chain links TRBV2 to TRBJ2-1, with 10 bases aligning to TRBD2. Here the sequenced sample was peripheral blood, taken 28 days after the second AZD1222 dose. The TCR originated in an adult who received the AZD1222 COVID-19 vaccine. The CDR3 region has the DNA TGTGCCAGCGCTACTAGCGGGAAACCGAACACGGGGTCCTACAATGAGCAGTTCTTC. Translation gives CASATSGKPNTGSYNEQFF. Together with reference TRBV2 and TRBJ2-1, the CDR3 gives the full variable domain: EPEVTQTPSHQVTQMGQEVILRCVPISNHLYFYWYRQILGQKVEFLVSFYNNEISEKSEIFDDQFSVERPDGSNFTLKIRSTKLEDSAMYFCASATSGKPNTGSYNEQFFGPGTRLTVL.